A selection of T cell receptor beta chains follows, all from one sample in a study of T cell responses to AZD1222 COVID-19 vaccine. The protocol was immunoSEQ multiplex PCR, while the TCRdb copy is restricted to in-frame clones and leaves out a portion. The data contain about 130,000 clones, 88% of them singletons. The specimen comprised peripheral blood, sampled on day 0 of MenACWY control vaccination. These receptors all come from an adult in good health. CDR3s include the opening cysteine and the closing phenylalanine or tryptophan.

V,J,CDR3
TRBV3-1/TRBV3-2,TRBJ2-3,CASSQAHRGIVDTQYF
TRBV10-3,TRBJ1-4,CAISERDSTTNEKLFF
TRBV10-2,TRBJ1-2,CASSGKGQKINYGYTF
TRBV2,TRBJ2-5,CASRLTGTNTKETQYF
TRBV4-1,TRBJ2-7,CASSLRVSVKQYF
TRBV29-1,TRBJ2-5,CSVVQGGETQYF
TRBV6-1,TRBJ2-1,CASSEAGELNEQFF
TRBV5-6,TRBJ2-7,CATVRAGVDEQYF
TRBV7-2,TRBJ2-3,CASSPGGGPTDTQYF
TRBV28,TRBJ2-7,CASSVQGTTNEQYF
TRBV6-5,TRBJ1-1,CASSYARNTEAFF
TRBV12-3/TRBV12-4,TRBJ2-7,CASSRDRGLEQYF
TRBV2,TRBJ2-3,CASQGSDTQYF
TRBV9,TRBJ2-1,CASSVGLAGGPFEQFF
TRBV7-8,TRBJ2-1,CASSPSHLWREVYNEQFF
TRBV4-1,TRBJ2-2,CASSQPRSDSGSLNTGELFF
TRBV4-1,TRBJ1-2,CASSQGTGAKEGYTF
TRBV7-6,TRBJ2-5,CASSLSTSGSQETQYF
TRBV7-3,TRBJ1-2,CASSLGQGIMDGYTF
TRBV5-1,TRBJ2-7,CASSKGLAGGFSYEQYF
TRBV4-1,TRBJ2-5,CASSQVGGAETQYF
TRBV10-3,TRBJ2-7,CAISGGTSGDEQYF
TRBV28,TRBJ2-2,CASSLLSGNFWNTGELFF
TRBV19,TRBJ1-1,CASKISGGSSTEAFF
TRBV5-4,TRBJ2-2,CASSPGQMNTGELFF
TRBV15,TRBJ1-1,CATSRDRGPGGDTEAFF
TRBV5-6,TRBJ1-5,CASSLTGSNQPQHF
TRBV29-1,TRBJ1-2,CSVKGQGYYGYTF
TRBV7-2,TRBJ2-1,CASSSPFKNNEQFF
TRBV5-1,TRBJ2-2,CASSLAGGAGELFF
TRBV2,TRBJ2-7,CASSVTEYEQYF
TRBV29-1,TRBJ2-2,CSAKRGGDGELFF
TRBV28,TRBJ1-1,CASSLLSLTGGTEAFF
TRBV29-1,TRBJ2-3,CSVDPAGSTDTQYF
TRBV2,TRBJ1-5,CASTFRSGGFPGQPQHF
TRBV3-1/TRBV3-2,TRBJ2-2,CASSRSTQGELFF